This TCR beta chain emerged from a study of T cell responses to AZD1222 COVID-19 vaccine. Overall study results and limits: The study identified only a handful of AZD1222 recipients as seropositive at baseline.

Profiling relied on immunoSEQ multiplex PCR, and the TCRdb table lists in-frame clones only, not all of them. The sample has 120,000 to 150,000 clones, over 75% seen once. V dropped 6 bases and J dropped 8 bases, with 7 bases sitting between them. The CDR3 totals 10 residues. The germline gives CDR1 MNHEY, CDR2 SVGAGI. This clone was seen once. Its antigen remains unidentified. The sample in question was peripheral blood, obtained on day 0 of AZD1222 vaccination. The chain is built from TRBV6-5 and TRBJ1-2; no reliable D call. The TCR originated in an adult in good health. The CDR3 nucleotides are TGTGCCAGCAGGCCCACCGGCTACACCTTC. It yields the protein CASRPTGYTF.